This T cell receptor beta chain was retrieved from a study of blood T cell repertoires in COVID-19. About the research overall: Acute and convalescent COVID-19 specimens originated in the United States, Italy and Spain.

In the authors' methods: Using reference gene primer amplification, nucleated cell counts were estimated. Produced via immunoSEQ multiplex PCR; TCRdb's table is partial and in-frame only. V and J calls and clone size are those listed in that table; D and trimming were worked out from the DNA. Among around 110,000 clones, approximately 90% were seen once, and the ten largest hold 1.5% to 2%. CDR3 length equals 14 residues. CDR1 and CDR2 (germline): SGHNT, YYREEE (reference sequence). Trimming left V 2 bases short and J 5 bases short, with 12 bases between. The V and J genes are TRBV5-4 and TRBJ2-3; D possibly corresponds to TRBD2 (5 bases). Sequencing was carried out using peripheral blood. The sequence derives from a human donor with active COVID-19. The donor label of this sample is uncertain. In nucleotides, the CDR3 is TGTGCCAGCAGCTTTGAACTAGGGATAGATACGCAGTATTTT. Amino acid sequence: CASSFELGIDTQYF. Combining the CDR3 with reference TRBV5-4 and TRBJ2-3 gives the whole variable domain ETGVTQSPTHLIKTRGQQVTLRCSSQSGHNTVSWYQQALGQGPQFIFQYYREEENGRGNFPPRFSGLQFPNYSSELNVNALELDDSALYLCASSFELGIDTQYFGPGTRLTVL.